Listed below are T cell receptor beta chains from one sample, sequenced in a study of T cells after yellow fever vaccination. MiXCR was run by TCRdb on the 5' RACE reads, yielding one entry per CDR3 protein. The table shows 400,000 to 450,000 distinct CDR3 sequences, with 18% occurring only once. Specimen: PBMCs, collected before the yellow fever booster vaccination. These receptors were taken from a man aged 18-30 years who received the YFV17D yellow fever vaccine. The CDR3 runs from the conserved cysteine through the conserved F or W. D genes are given only for firm matches. Where a row states a size, it is once, few, many or the class of an expanded clone; other rows omit it.

once	TRBV5-6	TRBJ1-2	TRBD1	CASSRDRGLLRSYGYTF	TGTGCCAGCAGCCGGGACAGGGGGCTCCTGCGGAGCTATGGCTACACCTTC
.	TRBV7-3	TRBJ2-2	TRBD2	CASSLGTSGGNTGELFF	TGTGCCAGCAGTTTAGGGACTAGCGGGGGGAACACCGGGGAGCTGTTTTTT
.	TRBV29-1	TRBJ1-2	.	CSVGGRNGYTF	TGCAGCGTCGGGGGGCGGAATGGCTACACCTTC
.	TRBV6-6	TRBJ1-1	.	CASSYSSGSTEAFF	TGTGCCAGCAGTTACTCTAGCGGGAGCACTGAAGCTTTCTTT
.	TRBV10-3	TRBJ1-1	.	CAISESVNTEAFF	TGTGCCATCAGTGAGTCAGTGAACACTGAAGCTTTCTTT
few	TRBV5-5	TRBJ2-5	.	CASSLWGDQETQYF	TGTGCCAGCAGCTTATGGGGGGACCAAGAGACCCAGTACTTC
few	TRBV6-4	TRBJ2-3	.	CASSGDATDTQYF	TGTGCCAGCAGTGGGGACGCAACAGATACGCAGTATTTT
.	TRBV15	TRBJ2-2	TRBD2	CATRRGLAGTGELFF	TGTGCCACCAGAAGGGGGCTAGCGGGGACCGGGGAGCTGTTTTTT
.	TRBV27	TRBJ2-3	TRBD2	CASRRSSGGLIDTQYF	TGTGCCAGTCGACGCTCTAGCGGGGGGTTGATAGATACGCAGTATTTT
many	TRBV6-5	TRBJ1-3	.	CASRHGGNTIYF	TGTGCCAGCAGGCACGGTGGAAACACCATATATTTT
few	TRBV20-1	TRBJ1-5	.	CSSPSQPQHF	TGCAGTTCCCCCAGTCAGCCCCAGCATTTT
.	TRBV12-3/TRBV12-4	TRBJ1-1	TRBD1	CASTGTGVSEAFF	TGTGCCAGCACCGGGACAGGGGTCTCCGAAGCTTTCTTT
many	TRBV4-3	TRBJ2-7	.	CASSQSVNGYEQYF	TGCGCCAGCAGCCAATCGGTTAACGGCTACGAGCAGTACTTC
few	TRBV6-5	TRBJ1-1	TRBD1	CASRRQGDTEAFF	TGTGCCAGCAGGCGACAGGGGGACACTGAAGCTTTCTTT
.	TRBV5-1	TRBJ2-7	TRBD1	CASSLDRDRGPEQYF	TGCGCCAGCAGCTTGGACCGGGACAGGGGGCCCGAGCAGTACTTC
.	TRBV7-8	TRBJ2-5	.	CASSLSDLTQYF	TGTGCCAGCAGCTTATCGGATTTGACCCAGTACTTC
.	TRBV12-2	TRBJ1-4	.	CASRLAQGGEKLFF	TGTGCAAGTCGCTTAGCGCAGGGTGGTGAAAAACTGTTTTTT
.	TRBV11-3	TRBJ2-3	.	CASSPRGRSTDTQYF	TGTGCCAGCAGCCCGCGGGGCCGGAGCACAGATACGCAGTATTTT
few	TRBV7-6	TRBJ1-1	TRBD1	CASSPQLGQGNTEAFF	TGTGCCAGCAGCCCACAATTGGGACAGGGGAACACTGAAGCTTTCTTT
.	TRBV7-2	TRBJ1-1	TRBD1	CASSRGQGRSSYTEAFF	TGTGCCAGCAGCCGGGGACAGGGCCGCTCTTCGTACACTGAAGCTTTCTTT
.	TRBV5-1	TRBJ2-5	.	CASSSTVTQETQYF	TGCGCCAGCAGCTCGACAGTGACTCAAGAGACCCAGTACTTC
.	TRBV7-2	TRBJ1-3	.	CASSFTGGSGNTIYF	TGTGCCAGCAGCTTCACGGGGGGCTCTGGAAACACCATATATTTT
many	TRBV6-5	TRBJ2-3	TRBD1	CASSSGQGPDTQYF	TGTGCCAGCAGTTCCGGACAGGGTCCAGATACGCAGTATTTT
few	TRBV4-2	TRBJ2-1	.	CASSQDPDSFYNEQFF	TGTGCCAGCAGCCAAGACCCGGACAGTTTCTACAATGAGCAGTTCTTC
.	TRBV7-2	TRBJ1-1	.	CASSLAVEALRIAFF	TGTGCCAGCAGCTTAGCGGTCGAAGCCCTGCGGATAGCTTTCTTT
few	TRBV4-3	TRBJ2-3	.	CASSQEYRWEIYRRASTDTQYF	TGCGCCAGCAGCCAAGAATACAGGTGGGAGATCTACCGGCGTGCTAGCACAGATACGCAGTATTTT
many	TRBV20-1	TRBJ2-5	TRBD2	CSASSSGRETQYF	TGCAGTGCTAGTTCTAGCGGCAGGGAGACCCAGTACTTC
.	TRBV5-3	TRBJ2-1	.	CARSLAPSTNEQFF	TGTGCCAGAAGCTTGGCCCCAAGTACAAATGAGCAGTTCTTC
.	TRBV28	TRBJ1-2	TRBD1	CASSSRTGYGYTF	TGTGCCAGCAGTTCTCGGACAGGCTATGGCTACACCTTC
many	TRBV5-1	TRBJ2-1	.	CASSSPQENRIEQFF	TGCGCCAGCAGCTCGCCACAGGAGAATCGTATTGAGCAGTTCTTC